This T cell receptor beta chain was recovered during a study of T cell clones after liver transplantation. For the study at large: TCRbeta sequencing after a pre-transplant mixed lymphocyte reaction identified graft-donor-reactive clones, later tracked in post-transplant blood.

Sequenced by immunoSEQ multiplex PCR; TCRdb stores in-frame clones only, minus some. The sample holds approximately 51,000 clones, roughly nine tenths seen once. The CDR3 extends over 12 amino acids. V was clipped by 2 bases and J by 5 bases, with 7 bases between them. The V gene's germline CDR1 is SEHNR and CDR2 FQNEAQ (reference sequence). This TCR derives from a human patient who received a liver transplant. Some T cells may trace back to the graft donor. This chain uses TRBV7-9 with TRBJ2-7; D uncertain. The sample here was CD8+ T cells from blood, taken 12 months after liver transplant. The CDR3 protein is CASSLLSNEQYF. The CDR3 DNA is TGTGCCAGCAGCTTACTTAGCAACGAGCAGTACTTC.